Shown below are 2 T cell receptor beta chains from a single sample sequenced in a study of tumor-infiltrating lymphocytes in localized non-small cell lung cancer. TCRdb's copy holds only in-frame clones and misses some; the assay was immunoSEQ multiplex PCR. The repertoire holds some 9,300 clones, with more than 75% as singletons. Input material: lung tumor tissue. All receptors derive from a human donor with non-small cell lung cancer.

The V gene is TRBV28, the J gene TRBJ1-2, with 10 bases fitting TRBD1. The V segment lost 5 bases and the J segment 7 bases; nucleotides outside the gene matches: 4. Germline CDR1 is MDHEN and CDR2 is SYDVKM. The length of the CDR3 is 13 residues. The CDR3, as DNA: TGTGCCAGCAGTCCCCGGGACAGGGGTGGCTACACCTTC. It translates to CASSPRDRGGYTF.

By proportion, this clone is medium-sized. V and J are TRBV21-1 and TRBJ2-3; TRBD2, as called in the table, went unchecked against the DNA. TRBV21-1 is classified as a pseudogene. The CDR3 consists of 18 residues. CDR3 in amino acids: CASSKTGSERGGTDTQYF. Written as DNA, the CDR3 is TGTGCCAGCAGCAAGACGGGGAGCGAGCGGGGGGGTACAGATACGCAGTATTTT.